These 9 T cell receptor beta chains were sequenced from one sample in a study of CD8 T cells in ankylosing spondylitis. Study results and caveats: A motif in TCR beta, a set of under 10 highly homologous variants, appeared characteristic of ankylosing spondylitis blood.

No antigens are known for them. One entry per CDR3 protein, called by TCRdb with MiXCR from the 5' RACE reads. The table lists fewer than 750,000 distinct CDR3 sequences, 19% of them singletons. The specimen sequenced was blood, either unsorted or a sorted T cell fraction (not recorded which). The origin of the receptors is a male donor with ankylosing spondylitis.

This clonotype was counted between two and nine times. This sequence joins TRBV7-9 and TRBJ2-1, with TRBD2 identical over 11 bases. Trimming cost V 1 base and J 14 bases; bases outside gene matches: 4. Germline CDR1 reads SEHNR; CDR2 reads FQNEAQ (reference sequence). This CDR3 contains 13 residues. CDR3 DNA: TGTGCCAGCAGCTTAGAGACTAGCGGGAAGGAGTTCTTC. Residues: CASSLETSGKEFF.

This clonotype was observed a few times. CDR3 coding DNA: TGCAGTGCTACCCCCGGGGGGACTAGCGGCTCCTACGAGCAGTACTTC. Encoded protein: CSATPGGTSGSYEQYF. The chain links TRBV20-1 to TRBJ2-7, with 11 bases fitting TRBD2. Trimming at V came to 4 bases and at J to 0 bases, leaving 8 bases not matched to a gene. Germline V gene lookup returns CDR1 DFQATT and CDR2 SNEGSKA (reference sequence). This CDR3 region has 16 residues.

The chain combines TRBV6-2 or TRBV6-3 with TRBJ2-2, with 9 bases aligning to TRBD1. The V segment lost 4 bases and the J segment 2 bases; nucleotides outside the gene matches: 11. Germline CDR1 reads MNHEY; CDR2 reads SVGEGT. This CDR3 is built from 18 residues. The CDR3 region has the DNA TGTGCCAGCAGTTTATTACCCCCGGGACAGGGAAACACCGGGGAGCTGTTTTTT. Translated: CASSLLPPGQGNTGELFF.

This clonotype was counted between two and nine times. The chain employs TRBV4-1 and TRBJ1-4, with a tentative D call TRBD1 (6 bases). Per germline, CDR1 MGHRA and CDR2 YSYEKL. The ends were cut back, 0 bases at V and 4 bases at J, with 12 bases in the middle. The CDR3 runs 16 residues. CDR3: CASSQDQGPYNEKLFF. In DNA, the CDR3 is TGCGCCAGCAGCCAAGACCAGGGGCCCTATAATGAAAAACTGTTTTTT.

At least ten counts were recorded for this clonotype. This chain connects TRBV6-2 or TRBV6-3 to TRBJ2-5, with D possibly TRBD1 on 5 matching bases. Germline CDR1 is MNHEY and CDR2 is SVGEGT. The CDR3 length is 15 residues. The V gene lost 6 bases and the J gene lost 2 bases, with 16 bases spanning the gap. The DNA of the CDR3 is TGTGCCAGCAGGCAGGGCGAAGGGGATCAAGAGACCCAGTACTTC. Translation: CASRQGEGDQETQYF.

This clonotype has just a few counts. This chain uses TRBV3-1 with TRBJ2-2, with 7 bases aligning to TRBD1. Looked up from germline, CDR1 is LGHDT and CDR2 is YNNKEL (reference sequence). The trim removed 4 bases at V and 6 bases at J, leaving 5 bases unmatched. This CDR3 has 14 residues. The CDR3 DNA reads TGTGCCAGCAGCCGGAGGACAGGACCCGGGGAGCTGTTTTTT. Translation gives CASSRRTGPGELFF.

The chain carries TRBV5-5 and TRBJ2-7; the D gene is possibly TRBD2 (6 bases). Deletions cut 4 bases from V and 2 bases from J, with 13 bases between. The CDR3 is made up of 14 amino acids. Germline values: CDR1 SGHKS, CDR2 YYEKEE (reference sequence). The DNA for the CDR3 is TGTGCCAGCAGCCCTGGTCCGGGGGCCTACGAGCAGTACTTC. Its translation: CASSPGPGAYEQYF.

This clonotype came up a few times. The J gene is TRBJ2-1, the V gene TRBV7-3; 7 positions agree with TRBD1. The CDR3 consists of 14 residues. Germline values: CDR1 SGHTA, CDR2 FQGTGA. V lost 5 bases, J lost 6 bases, and 7 bases stayed unmatched. CDR3 protein: CASSPTGFLNEQFF. The CDR3 DNA sequence: TGTGCCAGCAGCCCGACAGGGTTTCTCAATGAGCAGTTCTTC.

This clonotype was seen repeatedly, ten times or more. CDR3 sequence: CASSLRVGAEAFF. In DNA, the CDR3 is TGTGCCAGCAGCTTACGGGTAGGCGCTGAAGCTTTCTTT. The chain uses TRBV7-9 and TRBJ1-1; D is uncertain. Germline V CDR1 and CDR2: SEHNR, FQNEAQ (reference sequence). Trimming removed 2 bases from V and 6 bases from J, with 10 bases in between. There are 13 residues in the CDR3.